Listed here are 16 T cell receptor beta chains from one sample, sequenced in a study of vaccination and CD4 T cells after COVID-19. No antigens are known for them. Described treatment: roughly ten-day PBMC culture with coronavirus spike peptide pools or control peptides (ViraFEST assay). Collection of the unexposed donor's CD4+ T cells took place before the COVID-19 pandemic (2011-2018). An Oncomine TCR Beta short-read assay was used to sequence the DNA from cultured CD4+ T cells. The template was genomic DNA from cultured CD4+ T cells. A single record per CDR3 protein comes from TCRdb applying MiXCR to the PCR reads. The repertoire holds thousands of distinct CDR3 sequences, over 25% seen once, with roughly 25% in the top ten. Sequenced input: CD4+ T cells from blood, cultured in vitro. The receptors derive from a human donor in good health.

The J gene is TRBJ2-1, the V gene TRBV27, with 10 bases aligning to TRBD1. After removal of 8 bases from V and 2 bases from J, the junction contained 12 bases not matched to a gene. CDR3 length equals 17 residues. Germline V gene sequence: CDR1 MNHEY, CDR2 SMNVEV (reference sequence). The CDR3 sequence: CASRNPRDRGTYNEQFF. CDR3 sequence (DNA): TGTGCCAGCCGCAATCCCCGGGACAGGGGCACCTACAATGAGCAGTTCTTC.

For the CDR3, the DNA is TGTGCCAGCAGTCTCGACACACACAATGAGCAGTTCTTC. The encoded protein is CASSLDTHNEQFF. J is TRBJ2-1 and V is TRBV6-2 or TRBV6-3; D is ambiguous. Trimming removed 5 bases from V and 5 bases from J, with 10 bases in between. CDR3 size: 13 residues. The germline V gene encodes CDR1 MNHEY and CDR2 SVGEGT.

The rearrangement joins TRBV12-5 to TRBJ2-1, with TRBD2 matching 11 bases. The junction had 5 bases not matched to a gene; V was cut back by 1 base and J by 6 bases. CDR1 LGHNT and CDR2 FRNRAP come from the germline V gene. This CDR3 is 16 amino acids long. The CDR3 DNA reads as TGTGCTAGTGGTTTGGATCCGGGACTAGCGGCCAATGAGCAGTTCTTC. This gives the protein CASGLDPGLAANEQFF.

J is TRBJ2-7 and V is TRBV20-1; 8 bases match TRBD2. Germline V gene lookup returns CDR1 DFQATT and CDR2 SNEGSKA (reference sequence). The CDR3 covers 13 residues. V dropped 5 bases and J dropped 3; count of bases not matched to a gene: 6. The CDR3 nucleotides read TGCAGTGCTGAAGGTAGCGGGATCTACGAGCAGTACTTC. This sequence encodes CSAEGSGIYEQYF.

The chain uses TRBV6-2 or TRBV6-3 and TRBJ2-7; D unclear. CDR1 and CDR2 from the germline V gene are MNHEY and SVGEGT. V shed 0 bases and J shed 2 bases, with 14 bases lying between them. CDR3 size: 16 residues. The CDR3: CASSYSIPRRTYEQYF. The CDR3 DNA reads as TGTGCCAGCAGTTACTCGATCCCCCGGCGGACCTACGAGCAGTACTTC.

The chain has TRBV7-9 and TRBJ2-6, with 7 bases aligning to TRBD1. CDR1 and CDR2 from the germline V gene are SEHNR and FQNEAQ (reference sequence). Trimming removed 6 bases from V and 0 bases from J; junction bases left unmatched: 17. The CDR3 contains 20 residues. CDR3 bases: TGTGCCAGCAGGCCCCCTATAGGGCAGGGGGTGAGCTCTGGGGCCAACGTCCTGACTTTC. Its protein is CASRPPIGQGVSSGANVLTF.

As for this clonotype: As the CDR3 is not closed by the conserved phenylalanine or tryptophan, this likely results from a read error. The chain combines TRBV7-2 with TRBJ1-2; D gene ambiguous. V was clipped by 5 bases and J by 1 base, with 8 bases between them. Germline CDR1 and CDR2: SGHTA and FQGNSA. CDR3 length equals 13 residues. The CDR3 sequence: CASSQYVNYGYTS. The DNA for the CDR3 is TGTGCCAGCAGCCAATATGTTAACTATGGCTACACCTCC.

CDR3 DNA sequence: TGCAGTGCTTCCCCCTTGGGGGGGAATTCACCCCTCCACTTT. Amino acids: CSASPLGGNSPLHF. The chain employs TRBV20-1 and TRBJ1-6, with a possible D match to TRBD1 (5 bases). This CDR3 is 14 amino acids long. The germline V gene encodes CDR1 DFQATT and CDR2 SNEGSKA (reference sequence). V was cut by 5 bases and J by 7 bases, with 15 bases left in between.

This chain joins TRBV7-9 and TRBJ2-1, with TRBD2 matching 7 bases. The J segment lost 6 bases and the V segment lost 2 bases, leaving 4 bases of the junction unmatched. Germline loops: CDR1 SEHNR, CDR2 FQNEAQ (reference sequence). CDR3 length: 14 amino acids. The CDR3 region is CASSLSGTTNEQFF. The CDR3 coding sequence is TGTGCCAGCAGCTTAAGCGGGACTACCAATGAGCAGTTCTTC. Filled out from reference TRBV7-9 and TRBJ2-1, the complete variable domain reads DTGVSQNPRHKITKRGQNVTFRCDPISEHNRLYWYRQTLGQGPEFLTYFQNEAQLEKSRLLSDRFSAERPKGSFSTLEIQRTEQGDSAMYLCASSLSGTTNEQFFGPGTRLTVL.

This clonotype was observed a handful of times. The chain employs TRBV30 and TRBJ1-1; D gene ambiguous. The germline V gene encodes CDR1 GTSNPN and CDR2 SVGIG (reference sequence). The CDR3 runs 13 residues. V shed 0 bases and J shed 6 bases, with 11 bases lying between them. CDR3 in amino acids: CAWSVTYEAEAFF. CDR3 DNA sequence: TGTGCCTGGAGTGTAACTTACGAGGCTGAAGCTTTCTTT.

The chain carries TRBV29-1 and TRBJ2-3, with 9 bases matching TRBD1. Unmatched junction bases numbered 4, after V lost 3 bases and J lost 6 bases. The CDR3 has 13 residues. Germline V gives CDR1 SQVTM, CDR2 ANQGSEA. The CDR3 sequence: CSVETGGMDTQYF. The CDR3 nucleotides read TGCAGCGTTGAGACAGGGGGGATGGATACGCAGTATTTT.

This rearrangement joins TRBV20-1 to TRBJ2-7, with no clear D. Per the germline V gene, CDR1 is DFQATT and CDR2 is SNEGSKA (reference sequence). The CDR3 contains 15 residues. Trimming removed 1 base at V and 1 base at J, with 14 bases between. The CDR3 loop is CSARAEARSSYEQYF. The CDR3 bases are TGCAGTGCTAGAGCAGAGGCCAGGAGTTCCTACGAGCAGTACTTC.

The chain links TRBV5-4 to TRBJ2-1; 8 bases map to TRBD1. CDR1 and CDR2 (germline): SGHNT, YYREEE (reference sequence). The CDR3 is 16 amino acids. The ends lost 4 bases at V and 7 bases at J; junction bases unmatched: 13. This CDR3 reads CASSQKPGQGSNEQFF. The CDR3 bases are TGTGCCAGCAGCCAAAAGCCAGGACAGGGTTCGAATGAGCAGTTCTTC.

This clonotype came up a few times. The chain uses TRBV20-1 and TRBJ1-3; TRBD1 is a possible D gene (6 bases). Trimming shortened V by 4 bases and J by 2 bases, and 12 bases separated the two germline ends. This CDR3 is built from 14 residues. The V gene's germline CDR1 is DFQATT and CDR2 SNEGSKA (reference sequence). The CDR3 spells CSAKGQTTGNTIYF. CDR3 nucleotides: TGCAGTGCTAAAGGACAGACAACTGGAAACACCATATATTTT.

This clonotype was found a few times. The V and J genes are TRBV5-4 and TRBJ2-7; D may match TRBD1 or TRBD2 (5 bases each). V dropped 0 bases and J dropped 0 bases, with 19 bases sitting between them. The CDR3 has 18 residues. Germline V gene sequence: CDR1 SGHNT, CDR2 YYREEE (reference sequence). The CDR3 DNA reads TGTGCCAGCAGCTTGGCCGACGAGGGACGAAGGGGCTCCTACGAGCAGTACTTC. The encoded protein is CASSLADEGRRGSYEQYF.

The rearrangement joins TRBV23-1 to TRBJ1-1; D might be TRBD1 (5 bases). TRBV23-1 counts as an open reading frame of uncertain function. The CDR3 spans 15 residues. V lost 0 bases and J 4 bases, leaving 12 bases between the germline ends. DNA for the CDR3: TGCGCCAGCAGTCAATCGAAGGCGCAGGGCACTGAAGCTTTCTTT. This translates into CASSQSKAQGTEAFF.